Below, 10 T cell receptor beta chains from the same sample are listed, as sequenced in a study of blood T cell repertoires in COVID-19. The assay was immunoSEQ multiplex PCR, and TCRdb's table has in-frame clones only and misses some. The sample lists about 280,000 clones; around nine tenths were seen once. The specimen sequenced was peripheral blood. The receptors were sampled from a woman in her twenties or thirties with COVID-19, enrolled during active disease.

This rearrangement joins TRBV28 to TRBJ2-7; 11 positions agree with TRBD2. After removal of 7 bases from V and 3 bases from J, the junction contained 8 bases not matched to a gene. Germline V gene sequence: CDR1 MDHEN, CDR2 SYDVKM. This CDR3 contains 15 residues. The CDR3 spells CASTTSGNGVYEQYF. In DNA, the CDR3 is TGTGCCAGCACGACTAGCGGGAACGGGGTCTACGAGCAGTACTTC. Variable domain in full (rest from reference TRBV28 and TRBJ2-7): DVKVTQSSRYLVKRTGEKVFLECVQDMDHENMFWYRQDPGLGLRLIYFSYDVKMKEKGDIPEGYSVSREKKERFSLILESASTNQTSMYLCASTTSGNGVYEQYFGPGTRLTVT.

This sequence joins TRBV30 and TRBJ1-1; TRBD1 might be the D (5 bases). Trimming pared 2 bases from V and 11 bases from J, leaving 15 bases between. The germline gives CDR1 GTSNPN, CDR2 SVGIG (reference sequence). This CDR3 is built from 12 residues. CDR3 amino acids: CAWSKGTRSAFF. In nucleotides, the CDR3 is TGTGCCTGGAGTAAAGGGACTCGATCCGCTTTCTTT.

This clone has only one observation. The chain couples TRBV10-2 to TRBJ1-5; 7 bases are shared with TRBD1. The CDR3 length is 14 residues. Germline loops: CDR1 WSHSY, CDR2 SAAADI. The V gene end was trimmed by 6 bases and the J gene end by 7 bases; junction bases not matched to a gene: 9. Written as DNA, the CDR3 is TGCGCCAGCAGAAGGACAGGAGTGGGGCAGCCCCAGCATTTT. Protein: CASRRTGVGQPQHF.

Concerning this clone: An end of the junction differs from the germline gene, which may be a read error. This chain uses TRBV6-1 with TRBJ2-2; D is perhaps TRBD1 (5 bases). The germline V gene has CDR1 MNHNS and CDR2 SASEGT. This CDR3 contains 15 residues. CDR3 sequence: CASREGALNTGELFF. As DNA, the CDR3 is TGTGCCAGCAGAGAAGGGGCCCTTAACACCGGGGAGCTGTTTTTT.

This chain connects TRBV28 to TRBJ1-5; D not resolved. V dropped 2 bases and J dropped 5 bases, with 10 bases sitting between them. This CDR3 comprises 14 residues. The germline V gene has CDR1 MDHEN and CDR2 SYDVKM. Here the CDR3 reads CASSLAGTDQPQHF. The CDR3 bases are TGTGCCAGCAGTTTAGCAGGAACTGATCAGCCCCAGCATTTT.

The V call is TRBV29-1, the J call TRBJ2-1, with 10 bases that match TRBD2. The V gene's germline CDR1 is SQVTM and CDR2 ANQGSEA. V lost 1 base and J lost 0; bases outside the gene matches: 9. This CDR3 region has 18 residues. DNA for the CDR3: TGCAGCGTTGAAGGACTAGCGGGCCCCAGAAGCTCCTACAATGAGCAGTTCTTC. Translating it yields CSVEGLAGPRSSYNEQFF.

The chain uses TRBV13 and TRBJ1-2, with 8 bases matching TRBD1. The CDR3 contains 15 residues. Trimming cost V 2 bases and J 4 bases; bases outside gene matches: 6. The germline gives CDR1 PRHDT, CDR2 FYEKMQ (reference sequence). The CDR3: CASSLKGQASYGYTF. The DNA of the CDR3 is TGTGCCAGCAGCTTAAAGGGACAGGCCTCCTATGGCTACACCTTC.

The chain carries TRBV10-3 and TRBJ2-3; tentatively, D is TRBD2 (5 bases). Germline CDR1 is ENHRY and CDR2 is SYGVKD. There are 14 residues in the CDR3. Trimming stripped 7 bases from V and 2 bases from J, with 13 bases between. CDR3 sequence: CAIKAATTTDTQYF. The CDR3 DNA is TGTGCCATCAAAGCGGCGACTACCACAGATACGCAGTATTTT.

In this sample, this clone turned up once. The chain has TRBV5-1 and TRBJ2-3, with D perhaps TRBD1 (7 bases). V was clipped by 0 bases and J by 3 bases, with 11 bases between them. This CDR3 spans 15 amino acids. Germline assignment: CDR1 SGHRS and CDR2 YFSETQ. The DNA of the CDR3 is TGCGCCAGCAGCTTGGTACCAGGGGGGACAGATACGCAGTATTTT. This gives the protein CASSLVPGGTDTQYF.

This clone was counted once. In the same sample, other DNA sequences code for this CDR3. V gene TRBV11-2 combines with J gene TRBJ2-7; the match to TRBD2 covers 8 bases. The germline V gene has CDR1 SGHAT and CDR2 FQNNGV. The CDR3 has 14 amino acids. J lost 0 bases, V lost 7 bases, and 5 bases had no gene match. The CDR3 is CASTPGGSSYEQYF. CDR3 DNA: TGTGCCAGCACCCCGGGAGGGAGCTCCTACGAGCAGTACTTC. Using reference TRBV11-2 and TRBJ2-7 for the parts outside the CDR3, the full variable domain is EAGVAQSPRYKIIEKRQSVAFWCNPISGHATLYWYQQILGQGPKLLIQFQNNGVVDDSQLPKDRFSAERLKGVDSTLKIQPAKLEDSAVYLCASTPGGSSYEQYFGPGTRLTVT.